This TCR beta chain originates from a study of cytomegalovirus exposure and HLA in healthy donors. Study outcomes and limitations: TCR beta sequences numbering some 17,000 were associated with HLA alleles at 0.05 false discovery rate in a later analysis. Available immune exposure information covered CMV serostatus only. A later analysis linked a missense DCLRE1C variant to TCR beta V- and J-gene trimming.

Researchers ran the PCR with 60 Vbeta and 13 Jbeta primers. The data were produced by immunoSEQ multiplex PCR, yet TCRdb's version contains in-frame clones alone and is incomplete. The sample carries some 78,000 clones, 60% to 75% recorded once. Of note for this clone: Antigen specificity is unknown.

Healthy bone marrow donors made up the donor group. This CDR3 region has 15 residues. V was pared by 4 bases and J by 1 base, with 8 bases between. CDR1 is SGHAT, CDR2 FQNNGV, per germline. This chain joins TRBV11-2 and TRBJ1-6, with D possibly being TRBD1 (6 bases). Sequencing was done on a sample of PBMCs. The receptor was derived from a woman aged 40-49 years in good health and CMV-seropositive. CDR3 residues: CASSSQGSYNSPLHF. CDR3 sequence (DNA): TGTGCCAGCAGCTCGCAGGGGTCCTATAATTCACCCCTCCACTTT.